One and the same sample provided the 6 T cell receptor beta chains below, sequenced in a study of cytomegalovirus exposure and HLA in healthy donors. The PCR was carried out with 60 Vbeta primers and 13 Jbeta primers. Assay used: immunoSEQ multiplex PCR; TCRdb lists only in-frame clones, some missing. This table holds 150,000 to 200,000 clones, approximately 79% found once. The specimen was PBMCs. These receptors were taken from a woman aged 25 to 39 in good health and CMV-seropositive.

CDR3 sequence reads: CASIREASGNQPQHF. For the CDR3, the DNA is TGTGCCAGCATCAGGGAAGCAAGTGGGAATCAGCCCCAGCATTTT. This chain uses TRBV6-1 with TRBJ1-5; the D gene is possibly TRBD1 (5 bases). The V end lost 7 bases, the J end lost 4 bases, and 17 bases lay between the germline ends. The CDR3 is 15 residues long. CDR1 MNHNS and CDR2 SASEGT come from the germline V gene.

The V gene is TRBV11-2, the J gene TRBJ2-6, with 7 nucleotides matching TRBD1. V dropped 3 bases and J dropped 0; count of bases not matched to a gene: 8. Germline CDR1 is SGHAT and CDR2 is FQNNGV. This CDR3 spans 18 amino acids. CDR3 nucleotide sequence: TGTGCCAGCAGCTTGACCCGGGACAGAACCTCTGGGGCCAACGTCCTGACTTTC. It codes for CASSLTRDRTSGANVLTF.

The V and J genes are TRBV11-3 and TRBJ2-7, with D maybe TRBD1 (6 bases). CDR1 and CDR2 from the germline V gene are SGHNT and YENEEA. Trimming took off 4 bases at V and 0 bases at J, with 10 bases between the two ends. This CDR3 has 14 residues. The CDR3 here is CASSSRDTSYEQYF. The CDR3 bases are TGTGCCAGCAGCTCACGGGACACCTCCTACGAGCAGTACTTC.

The V call is TRBV7-2, the J call TRBJ1-1; D is possibly TRBD1 (5 bases). Trimming stripped 1 base from V and 5 bases from J, with 8 bases between. Germline CDR1 is SGHTA and CDR2 is FQGNSA. The CDR3 is 13 amino acids. DNA for the CDR3: TGTGCCAGCAGCTTAGGACAGAGGACTGAAGCTTTCTTT. Translation gives CASSLGQRTEAFF. Variable domain in full (rest from reference TRBV7-2 and TRBJ1-1): GAGVSQSPSNKVTEKGKDVELRCDPISGHTALYWYRQSLGQGLEFLIYFQGNSAPDKSGLPSDRFSAERTGGSVSTLTIQRTQQEDSAVYLCASSLGQRTEAFFGQGTRLTVV.

The rearrangement uses TRBV6-5 and TRBJ2-2; D may be TRBD1 (8 bases). The CDR3 spans 15 residues. Trimming took 7 bases from V and 6 from J, leaving 18 bases between them. CDR1 is MNHEY, CDR2 SVGAGI, per germline. The CDR3 sequence is CASTPGGAGAGELFF. CDR3 bases: TGTGCCAGCACCCCAGGGGGCGCGGGGGCCGGGGAGCTGTTTTTT.

V and J are TRBV19 and TRBJ1-5, with D perhaps TRBD1 (6 bases). The CDR3 spans 15 residues. Germline assignment: CDR1 LNHDA and CDR2 SQIVND (reference sequence). Trimming removed 7 bases from V and 0 bases from J, with 13 bases in between. CDR3 residues: CASIATGDSNQPQHF. The CDR3 DNA reads as TGTGCCAGTATCGCGACAGGAGATAGCAATCAGCCCCAGCATTTT.